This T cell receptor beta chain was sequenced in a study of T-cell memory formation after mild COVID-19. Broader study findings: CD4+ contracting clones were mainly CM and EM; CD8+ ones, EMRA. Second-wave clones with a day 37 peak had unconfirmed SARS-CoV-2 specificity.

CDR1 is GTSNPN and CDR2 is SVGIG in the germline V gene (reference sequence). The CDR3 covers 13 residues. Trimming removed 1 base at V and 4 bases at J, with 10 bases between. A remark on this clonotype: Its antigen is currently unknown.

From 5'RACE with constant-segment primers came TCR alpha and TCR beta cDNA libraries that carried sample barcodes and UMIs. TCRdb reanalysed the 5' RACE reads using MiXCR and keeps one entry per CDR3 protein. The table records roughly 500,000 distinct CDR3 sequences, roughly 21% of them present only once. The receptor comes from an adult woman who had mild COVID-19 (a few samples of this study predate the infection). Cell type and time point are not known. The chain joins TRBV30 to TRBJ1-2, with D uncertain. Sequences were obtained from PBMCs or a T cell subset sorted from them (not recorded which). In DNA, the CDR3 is TGTGCCTGGAGTGCGGGCGTTTTCTATGGCTACACCTTC. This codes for CAWSAGVFYGYTF. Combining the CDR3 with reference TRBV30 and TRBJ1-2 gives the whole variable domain SQTIHQWPATLVQPVGSPLSLECTVEGTSNPNLYWYRQAAGRGLQLLFYSVGIGQISSEVPQNLSASRPQDRQFILSSKKLLLSDSGFYLCAWSAGVFYGYTFGSGTRLTVV.